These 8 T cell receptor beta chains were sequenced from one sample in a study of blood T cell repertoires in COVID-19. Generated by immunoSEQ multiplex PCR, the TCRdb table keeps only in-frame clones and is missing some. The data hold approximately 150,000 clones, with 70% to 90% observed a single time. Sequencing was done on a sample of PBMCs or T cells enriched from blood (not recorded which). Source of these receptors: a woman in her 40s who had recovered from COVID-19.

The CDR3 sequence is CASSGLASGTKNQPQHF. CDR3 nucleotide sequence: TGTGCCAGCAGTGGTCTCGCCTCCGGGACTAAGAATCAGCCCCAGCATTTT. This chain links TRBV2 with TRBJ1-5; a possible D gene is TRBD1 (5 bases). This CDR3 is built from 17 residues. V lost 4 bases, J lost 4 bases, and 20 bases lay in between. The germline CDR1 and CDR2 sequences are SNHLY and FYNNEI.

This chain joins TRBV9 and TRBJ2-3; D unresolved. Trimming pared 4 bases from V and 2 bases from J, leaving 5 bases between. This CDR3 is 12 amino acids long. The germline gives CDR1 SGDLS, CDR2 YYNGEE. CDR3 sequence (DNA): TGTGCCAGCAGCCCGTACACAGATACGCAGTATTTT. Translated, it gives CASSPYTDTQYF.

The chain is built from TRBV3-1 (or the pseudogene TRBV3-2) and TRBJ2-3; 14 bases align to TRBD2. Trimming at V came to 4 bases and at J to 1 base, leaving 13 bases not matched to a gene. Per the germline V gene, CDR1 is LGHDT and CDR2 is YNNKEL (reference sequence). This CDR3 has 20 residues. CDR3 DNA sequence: TGTGCCAGCAGCCTCCACTCGGGACTAGCGGGAGATGGGGGCACAGATACGCAGTATTTT. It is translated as CASSLHSGLAGDGGTDTQYF.

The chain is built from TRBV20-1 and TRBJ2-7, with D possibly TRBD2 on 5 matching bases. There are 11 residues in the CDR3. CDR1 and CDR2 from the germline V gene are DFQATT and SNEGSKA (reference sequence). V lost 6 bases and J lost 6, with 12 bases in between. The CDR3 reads CSAVLGREQYF. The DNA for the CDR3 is TGCAGTGCCGTACTAGGTCGCGAGCAGTACTTC.

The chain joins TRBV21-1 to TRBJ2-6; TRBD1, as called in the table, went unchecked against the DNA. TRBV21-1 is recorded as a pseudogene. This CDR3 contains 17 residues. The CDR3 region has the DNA TGTGCCAGCAGCAACCAGGGGGAACTATCTGGGGCCAACGTCCTGACTTTC. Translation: CASSNQGELSGANVLTF.

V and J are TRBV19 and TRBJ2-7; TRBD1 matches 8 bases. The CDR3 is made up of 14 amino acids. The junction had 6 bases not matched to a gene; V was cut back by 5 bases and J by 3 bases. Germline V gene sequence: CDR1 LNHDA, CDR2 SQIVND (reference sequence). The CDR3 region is CASSLAGGRYEQYF. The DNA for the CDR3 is TGTGCCAGTAGTTTGGCAGGGGGCCGCTACGAGCAGTACTTC.

CDR3 DNA sequence: TGTGCCAGCAGTCGGACAGGGCCCCAAGGGGTCACCGGGGAGCTGTTTTTT. Protein: CASSRTGPQGVTGELFF. The V and J genes are TRBV6-6 and TRBJ2-2, with 8 nucleotides matching TRBD1. The CDR3 spans 17 residues. V shed 5 bases, J shed 4 bases, and the junction held 12 bases outside the gene matches. Germline V gene data show CDR1 as MNHNY and CDR2 as SVGAGI (reference sequence).

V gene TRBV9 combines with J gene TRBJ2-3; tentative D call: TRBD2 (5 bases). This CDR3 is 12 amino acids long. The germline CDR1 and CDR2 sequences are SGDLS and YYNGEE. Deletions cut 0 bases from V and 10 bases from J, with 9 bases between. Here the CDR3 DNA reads TGTGCCAGCAGCGTAGTTGGAGGTCCGCAGTATTTT. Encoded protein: CASSVVGGPQYF. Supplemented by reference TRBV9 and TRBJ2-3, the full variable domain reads DSGVTQTPKHLITATGQRVTLRCSPRSGDLSVYWYQQSLDQGLQFLIQYYNGEERAKGNILERFSAQQFPDLHSELNLSSLELGDSALYFCASSVVGGPQYFGPGTRLTVL.